These 14 T cell receptor beta chains originate from one sample sequenced in a study of CD8 T cells in Susac syndrome. cDNA came from roughly 0.53 to 1 ug RNA primed by random hexamers. Via MiXCR, TCRdb re-called the immunoSEQ multiplex PCR reads, giving one row per CDR3 protein. The sample shows roughly 80,000 distinct CDR3 sequences, roughly 94% of them seen only once. The sequencing input was CD8+ T cells from PBMCs. The receptors shown here come from a human donor in good health.

The chain employs TRBV27 and TRBJ2-7, with D perhaps matching TRBD2 (5 bases). This CDR3 is built from 12 residues. Trimming took 10 bases from V and 5 from J, leaving 15 bases between them. Germline lookup yields CDR1 MNHEY and CDR2 SMNVEV (reference sequence). The DNA for the CDR3 is TGTGCCACCGGGGTCGCGATTCACGAGCAGTACTTC. The encoded protein is CATGVAIHEQYF.

The chain links TRBV6-2 or TRBV6-3 to TRBJ2-7; 7 positions agree with TRBD1. From germline, CDR1 is MNHEY and CDR2 SVGEGT. This CDR3 region has 14 residues. V was pared by 8 bases and J by 12 bases, with 19 bases of the junction left unmatched. The CDR3 region has the DNA TGTGCCAGCGGAATGCACGTTGATTCGACAGGGCGGTACTTC. This encodes CASGMHVDSTGRYF.

The chain joins TRBV27 to TRBJ1-1; TRBD1 aligns across 8 bases. V gave up 2 bases and J gave up 5 bases; unmatched junction bases: 7. Per germline, CDR1 MNHEY and CDR2 SMNVEV (reference sequence). There are 15 residues in the CDR3. The DNA of the CDR3 is TGTGCCAGCAGTTTACAGGGGGCAGGTTTGACTGAAGCTTTCTTT. This encodes CASSLQGAGLTEAFF.

The chain has TRBV7-9 and TRBJ1-6; 7 bases agree with TRBD1. From germline, CDR1 is SEHNR and CDR2 FQNEAQ (reference sequence). J was trimmed by 9 bases and V by 4 bases; bases with no gene match: 15. This CDR3 spans 17 amino acids. The CDR3 here is CASSSKTGRAVGSPLHF. The CDR3 region has the DNA TGTGCCAGCAGCTCCAAGACAGGGAGAGCTGTGGGTTCACCCCTCCACTTT.

V and J are TRBV7-9 and TRBJ2-5, with 7 bases lining up with TRBD2. V gave up 1 base and J gave up 5 bases; unmatched junction bases: 7. Germline CDR1 SEHNR, CDR2 FQNEAQ (reference sequence). This CDR3 comprises 15 residues. CDR3 residues: CASSLVAGAGETQYF. CDR3 sequence (DNA): TGTGCCAGCAGCTTAGTTGCGGGAGCGGGGGAGACCCAGTACTTC.

V gene TRBV6-5 combines with J gene TRBJ2-2; D call uncertain. Germline CDR1 MNHEY, CDR2 SVGAGI. V lost 0 bases to trimming and J lost 2 bases, with 7 bases between them. The CDR3 covers 15 residues. The CDR3 DNA reads TGTGCCAGCAGTTACTCGATCGGAAACACCGGGGAGCTGTTTTTT. This encodes CASSYSIGNTGELFF.

The genes are TRBV4-1 and TRBJ1-1; possibly TRBD1 for D (5 bases). CDR1 and CDR2 from the germline V gene are MGHRA and YSYEKL. The CDR3 is 15 residues long. Trimming took 4 bases from V and 7 from J, leaving 19 bases between them. This CDR3 is CASSPTMVSGGEAFF. CDR3 sequence (DNA): TGCGCCAGCAGCCCCACGATGGTTTCTGGGGGTGAAGCTTTCTTT.

Written as DNA, the CDR3 is TGTGCCAGCAGCTTATATTTTAGCAGGGTGGTCCATGAATCCTACAATGAGCAGTTCTTC. Amino acids: CASSLYFSRVVHESYNEQFF. This chain connects TRBV11-2 to TRBJ2-1; TRBD1 is a possible D gene (5 bases). Trimming removed 2 bases at V and 1 base at J, with 24 bases between. CDR3 length equals 20 residues. Per germline, CDR1 SGHAT and CDR2 FQNNGV.

The V call is TRBV12-3 or TRBV12-4, the J call TRBJ2-7; perhaps TRBD1 as D (5 bases). With 1 base removed from V and 4 bases from J, the gap between germline ends came to 14 bases. This CDR3 has 15 residues. For the CDR3, the DNA is TGTGCCAGCAGTTTAGTACGGCAGGGTGTATACGAGCAGTACTTC. Its translation is CASSLVRQGVYEQYF.

This sequence joins TRBV9 and TRBJ2-1, with TRBD2 matching over 10 bases. Germline V gene sequence: CDR1 SGDLS, CDR2 YYNGEE. V shed 3 bases and J 8 bases; nucleotides not matched to a gene: 8. The CDR3 loop spans 15 amino acids. The DNA for the CDR3 is TGTGCCAGCAGCGCCGCTAGCGGGAGCACCCATGAGCAGTTCTTC. Protein sequence: CASSAASGSTHEQFF.

The CDR3: CSVAGGLNTEAFF. The CDR3 DNA reads TGCAGCGTTGCGGGGGGGCTAAACACTGAAGCTTTCTTT. The V call is TRBV29-1, the J call TRBJ1-1; perhaps TRBD1 as D (6 bases). The CDR3 runs to 13 residues. V gave up 4 bases and J gave up 2 bases, with 11 bases separating them. Germline values: CDR1 SQVTM, CDR2 ANQGSEA.

The V call is TRBV4-1, the J call TRBJ2-1, with D perhaps TRBD1 or TRBD2 (5 bases each). Between the trimmed V and J ends, which lost 2 bases and 3 bases, there was a span of 14 bases. This CDR3 contains 16 residues. Germline values: CDR1 MGHRA, CDR2 YSYEKL. The CDR3, as DNA: TGCGCCAGCAGCCAAAAGATGGGACCGCTCTACAATGAGCAGTTCTTC. Protein: CASSQKMGPLYNEQFF.

The chain is built from TRBV20-1 and TRBJ1-3, with a weak D call TRBD1 (6 bases). V gave up 3 bases and J gave up 0 bases, with 15 bases separating them. Germline lookup yields CDR1 DFQATT and CDR2 SNEGSKA (reference sequence). The CDR3 totals 16 residues. CDR3 in DNA: TGCAGTGCTAGGGGCAGCCGGGACAACTCTGGAAACACCATATATTTT. It yields the protein CSARGSRDNSGNTIYF.

This chain uses TRBV9 with TRBJ2-5, with D maybe TRBD1 (6 bases). Germline CDR1 and CDR2: SGDLS and YYNGEE. The CDR3 spans 13 residues. Trimming pared 2 bases from V and 3 bases from J, leaving 8 bases between. The CDR3 DNA sequence: TGTGCCAGCAGCGTCAGGGGCGAAGAGACCCAGTACTTC. Translating gives CASSVRGEETQYF.